The following is a T cell receptor beta chain sequence with its context. Original processing methods: Amplifying reference gene primers gave estimates of nucleated cell counts. Clones were read by immunoSEQ multiplex PCR, and TCRdb kept only the in-frame ones, dropping some. Clone size and V and J calls were adopted from that table, with D and trimming inferred from the DNA. This sample has hundreds of thousands of clones; 70% to 90% occur once, and the top ten carry roughly 0.87%. The record originates from a study of blood T cell repertoires in COVID-19. Germline trimming cut 5 bases from V and 2 bases from J; bases unmatched to any gene: 5. The CDR3 length is 15 residues. The germline V gene encodes CDR1 MRHNA and CDR2 SNTAGT.

The origin of this receptor is a man between 18 and 29 years old with COVID-19, enrolled during active disease. The chain employs TRBV6-4 and TRBJ2-3; 9 bases match TRBD2. The sample consisted of peripheral blood. The CDR3 DNA reads as TGTGCCAGCAGTCTAGCGGGGCGGGTCACAGATACGCAGTATTTT. Translating gives CASSLAGRVTDTQYF.